Listed below are T cell receptor beta chains from one sample, sequenced in a study of T cells after yellow fever vaccination. TCRdb passed the 5' RACE reads through MiXCR, listing each CDR3 protein once. This table has approximately 600,000 distinct CDR3 sequences, 9% to 15% appearing once. Source: PBMCs, taken on the day of the yellow fever booster vaccination. All receptors come from a man aged 30-40 years who received the YFV17D yellow fever vaccine. Each CDR3 is given with its conserved first and last residue. The order of the fields is V gene, clone size, J gene, D gene, CDR3 DNA, CDR3 protein. A D gene is named only where the DNA matches it firmly. Not every row has a clone size; where given, it reads once, few, many or a size class.

TRBV5-1,few,TRBJ2-1,NA,TGCGCCAGCAGCCCCGCTAGACAGAGGTACAATGAGCAGTTCTTC,CASSPARQRYNEQFF
TRBV6-2/TRBV6-3,NA,TRBJ2-1,NA,TGTGCCAGCTCGGTCCCGGGAGTAGTCTTTAATGAGCAGTTCTTC,CASSVPGVVFNEQFF
TRBV7-9,few,TRBJ2-7,NA,TGTGCCAGCAGCCCACGCCGAGCCTACGAGCAGTACTTC,CASSPRRAYEQYF
TRBV11-2,NA,TRBJ2-7,NA,TGTGCCAGCAGCAAGGGTGGTCTTAGCTCCTACGAGCAGTACTTC,CASSKGGLSSYEQYF
TRBV7-9,NA,TRBJ1-1,TRBD1,TGTGCCAGCAGCTTAAGTCCCGGGACAGGGGGTACCACTGAAGCTTTCTTT,CASSLSPGTGGTTEAFF
TRBV28,few,TRBJ2-5,NA,TGTGCCAGCAGTTTATATGACAGACAAGAGACCCAGTACTTC,CASSLYDRQETQYF
TRBV12-3/TRBV12-4,NA,TRBJ2-5,NA,TGTGCCAGCAGTTTTGGAGGGGGGGGTAGCGAGACCCAGTACTTC,CASSFGGGGSETQYF
TRBV7-2,NA,TRBJ2-1,NA,TGTGCCAGCAGCTTCGCTGGGACTCGGCAGTACAATGAGCAGTTCTTC,CASSFAGTRQYNEQFF
TRBV20-1,NA,TRBJ2-7,NA,TGCGGTGCCGAACCCTTCTACGAGCAGTACTTC,CGAEPFYEQYF
TRBV24-1,few,TRBJ2-2,NA,TGTGCCACCAGTGATCGAAACACCGGGGAGCTGTTTTTT,CATSDRNTGELFF
TRBV27,NA,TRBJ1-5,NA,TGTGCCAGCAGTCTTCGTTCCCCAGGGATCGGCAATCAGCCCCAGCATTTT,CASSLRSPGIGNQPQHF
TRBV6-5,few,TRBJ2-2,NA,TGTGCCAGCAGTTACTCAGGGAATCAACGGAATGGGGAGCTGTTTTTT,CASSYSGNQRNGELFF
TRBV5-1,many,TRBJ2-7,NA,TGCGCCAGCAGCTTGGATGACTACGAGCAGTACTTC,CASSLDDYEQYF
TRBV7-3,many,TRBJ2-4,NA,TGTGCCAGCAGCTTATCAGGAAAAAACATTCAGTACTTC,CASSLSGKNIQYF
TRBV11-1,many,TRBJ1-1,NA,TGTGCCAGCCTCGGGACCCCGGGTGAAGCTTTCTTT,CASLGTPGEAFF
TRBV6-2/TRBV6-3,NA,TRBJ2-1,TRBD1,TGTGCCAGCGGGACAGGGGGTCACAATGAGCAGTTCTTC,CASGTGGHNEQFF
TRBV27,few,TRBJ2-2,TRBD1,TGTGCCAGCAGCCTACAGGGGGCCGCGAAGACCGGGGAGCTGTTTTTT,CASSLQGAAKTGELFF